Each of the 6 T cell receptor beta chains below was sequenced from the same sample in a study of T cell responses to AZD1222 COVID-19 vaccine. Sequencing was performed with immunoSEQ multiplex PCR; in TCRdb, only in-frame clones are kept and a portion is missing. This sample yields fewer than 150,000 clones, of which about 93% are seen a single time; around 0.91% belongs to the top ten. The specimen comprised peripheral blood, sampled on day 0 of AZD1222 vaccination. The receptor source for this set is an adult in good health.

The gene calls are TRBV27 and TRBJ1-5; TRBD1 is a possible D gene (6 bases). V dropped 5 bases and J dropped 3 bases, with 11 bases sitting between them. In germline, CDR1 is MNHEY, CDR2 SMNVEV (reference sequence). The CDR3 covers 14 residues. CDR3 sequence reads: CASSAQGHNQPQHF. The CDR3 DNA is TGTGCCAGCAGTGCCCAGGGGCACAATCAGCCCCAGCATTTT.

This clone was detected only once. The genes are TRBV9 and TRBJ2-3; 12 bases map to TRBD2. The CDR3 is made up of 17 amino acids. J gave up 3 bases and V 3 bases, and 8 bases lay outside the gene matches. Germline V gene lookup returns CDR1 SGDLS and CDR2 YYNGEE. CDR3 bases: TGTGCCAGCAGCGCCGACCCTAGCGGGGGGGCGACAGATACGCAGTATTTT. Its protein product is CASSADPSGGATDTQYF.

The chain has TRBV27 and TRBJ2-7, with a tentative D call TRBD1 (5 bases). This CDR3 has 14 amino acids. V was pared by 3 bases and J by 6 bases, with 15 bases between. CDR1 and CDR2 (germline): MNHEY, SMNVEV (reference sequence). CDR3 in DNA: TGTGCCAGCAGTTTTCTAGGGGCGGATCGCGAGCAGTACTTC. This gives the protein CASSFLGADREQYF.

The V gene is TRBV11-2, the J gene TRBJ2-2; D is possibly TRBD1 or TRBD2 (5 bases each). Trimming removed 2 bases at V and 0 bases at J, with 13 bases between. The CDR3 sequence is 17 residues long. Germline CDR1 SGHAT, CDR2 FQNNGV. In nucleotides, the CDR3 is TGTGCCAGCAGCTTATTGGGGGTGACAGCGAACACCGGGGAGCTGTTTTTT. Translated: CASSLLGVTANTGELFF.

The chain combines TRBV12-5 with TRBJ2-2, with a possible D match to TRBD1 (5 bases). In germline, CDR1 is LGHNT, CDR2 FRNRAP. The CDR3 consists of 14 residues. The V end was cut by 1 base, the J end by 5 bases, with 8 bases between. For the CDR3, the DNA is TGTGCTAGTGGTTTGGCAGGGAATACCGGGGAGCTGTTTTTT. Translating gives CASGLAGNTGELFF.

This clone was seen once. The V call is TRBV10-3, the J call TRBJ1-5, with 9 bases that match TRBD1. With V trimmed by 8 bases and J by 6 bases, 5 bases remained unmatched. CDR3 length: 13 amino acids. Germline V gives CDR1 ENHRY, CDR2 SYGVKD. The CDR3 loop is CAIGGTGIQPQHF. Written as DNA, the CDR3 is TGTGCCATCGGGGGGACAGGGATTCAGCCCCAGCATTTT.